This TCR beta chain was captured in a study of shared clonotypes between healthy human individuals. V was pared by 0 bases and J by 5 bases, with 8 bases between. The CDR3 extends over 14 amino acids. Germline V gene lookup returns CDR1 MNHEY and CDR2 SMNVEV (reference sequence). Libraries were prepared by immunoSEQ multiplex PCR; TCRdb keeps only in-frame clonotypes and omits some of them. This sample has fewer than 130,000 clones, with approximately 70% found just once. The sequenced sample consisted of memory CD8+ T cells sorted from blood. As for subset: CD45RO+ cells pooled with CCR7-negative TemRA cells. This sequence joins TRBV27 and TRBJ1-5; D is undetermined. This receptor was taken from a woman in her 30s in good health. The CDR3 reads CASSLSRPYQPQHF. In DNA, the CDR3 is TGTGCCAGCAGTTTATCGCGGCCTTATCAGCCCCAGCATTTT.